The clone carrying this T cell receptor beta chain appeared a few times. The antigen is unknown. Trimming cost V 0 bases and J 5 bases; bases outside gene matches: 5. Germline V lookup: CDR1 SGHAT, CDR2 FQNNGV. The CDR3 is 15 amino acids. This sample was taken from a study of T cell repertoires in cytomegalovirus infection. Study-level information: Alongside well-studied HLA-B-restricted CMV epitopes, recently identified HLA-C-restricted CMV epitopes were also used. From public TCR beta signatures came an indication of both CMV infection and matching HLA type.

Study outcomes and limitations: Dominant in the ex vivo response were TCR beta clonotypes restricted by HLA-C and specific for CMV.

MiXCR, applied by TCRdb to the reads, yields one record per CDR3 protein. There are approximately 500,000 distinct CDR3 sequences in the sample; 25% to 35% occur only once, and roughly 15% lies in the top ten. The sequenced sample was cultured PBMCs, obtained from culture after CMV antigen stimulation. The sequence was obtained from a human donor in good health (CMV status not recorded). Some clones in this sample may be carry-over from other donors' samples. This chain connects TRBV11-2 to TRBJ1-2, with 8 bases matching TRBD1. CDR3 DNA sequence: TGTGCCAGCAGCTTAGATTCGCAGGGGGCGTATGGCTACACCTTC. It translates to CASSLDSQGAYGYTF.